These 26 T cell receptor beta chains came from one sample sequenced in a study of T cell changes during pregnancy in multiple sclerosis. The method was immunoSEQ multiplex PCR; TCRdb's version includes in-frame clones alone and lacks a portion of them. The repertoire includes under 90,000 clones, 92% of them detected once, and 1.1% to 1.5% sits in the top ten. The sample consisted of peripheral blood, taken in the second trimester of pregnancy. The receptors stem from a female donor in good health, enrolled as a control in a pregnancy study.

The CDR3: CASSVGELRYEQYF. CDR3 bases: TGTGCCAGCAGCGTAGGGGAGCTTCGATACGAGCAGTACTTC. The rearrangement uses TRBV9 and TRBJ2-7, with D tentatively TRBD2 (5 bases). Germline CDR1 and CDR2: SGDLS and YYNGEE. This CDR3 region has 14 residues. V was pared by 0 bases and J by 4 bases, with 11 bases between.

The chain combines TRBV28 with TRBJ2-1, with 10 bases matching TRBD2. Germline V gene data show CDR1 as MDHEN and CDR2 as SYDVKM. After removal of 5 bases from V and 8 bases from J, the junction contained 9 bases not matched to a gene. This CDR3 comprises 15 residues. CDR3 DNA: TGTGCCAGCAGTACTAGCGGGACCCGGGGGGATGAGCAGTTCTTC. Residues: CASSTSGTRGDEQFF.

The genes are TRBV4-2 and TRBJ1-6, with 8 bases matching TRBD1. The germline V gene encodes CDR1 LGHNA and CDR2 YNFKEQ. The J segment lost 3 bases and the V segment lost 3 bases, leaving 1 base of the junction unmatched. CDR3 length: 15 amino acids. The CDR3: CASSQGQDYNSPLHF. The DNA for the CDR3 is TGTGCCAGCAGCCAGGGACAGGACTATAATTCACCCCTCCACTTT.

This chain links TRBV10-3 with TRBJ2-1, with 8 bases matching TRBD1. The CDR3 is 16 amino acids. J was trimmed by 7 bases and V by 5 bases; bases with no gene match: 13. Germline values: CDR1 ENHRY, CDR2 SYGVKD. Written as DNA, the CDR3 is TGTGCCATCAGTCCCGCGGACAGGGAAATACGGAATGAGCAGTTCTTC. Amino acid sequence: CAISPADREIRNEQFF.

The CDR3 region is CASSLSRWPRQPQHF. CDR3 DNA: TGCGCCAGCAGCCTTTCGCGGTGGCCGCGGCAGCCCCAGCATTTT. The V and J genes are TRBV4-3 and TRBJ1-5; D call uncertain. Germline CDR1 LGHNA, CDR2 YSLEER. This CDR3 contains 15 residues. Deletions cut 4 bases from V and 7 bases from J, with 17 bases between.

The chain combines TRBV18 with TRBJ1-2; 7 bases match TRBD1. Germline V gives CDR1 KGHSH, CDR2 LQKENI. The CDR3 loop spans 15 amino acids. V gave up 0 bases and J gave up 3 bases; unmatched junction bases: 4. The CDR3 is CASSPPGTAYYGYTF. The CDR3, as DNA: TGTGCCAGCTCACCACCTGGGACAGCGTACTATGGCTACACCTTC.

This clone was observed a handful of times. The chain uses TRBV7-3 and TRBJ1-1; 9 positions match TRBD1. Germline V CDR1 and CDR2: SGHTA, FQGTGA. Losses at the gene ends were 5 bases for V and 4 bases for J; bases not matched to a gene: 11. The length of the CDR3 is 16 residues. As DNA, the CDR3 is TGTGCCAGCAGCCCGATAACAGGGGGCCGGGGCACTGAAGCTTTCTTT. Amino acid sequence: CASSPITGGRGTEAFF.

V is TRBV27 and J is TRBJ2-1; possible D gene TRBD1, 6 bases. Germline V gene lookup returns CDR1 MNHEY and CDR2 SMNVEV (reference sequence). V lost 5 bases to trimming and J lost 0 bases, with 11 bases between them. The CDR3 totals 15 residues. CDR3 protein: CASSLQGFSYNEQFF. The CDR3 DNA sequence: TGTGCCAGCAGTCTCCAGGGGTTCTCCTACAATGAGCAGTTCTTC.

In DNA form, the CDR3 reads TGTGCCAGCTCACCACCCAGCGGGAGGGGAGAGACCCAGTACTTC. Translating it yields CASSPPSGRGETQYF. The chain has TRBV18 and TRBJ2-5; 10 positions match TRBD2. This CDR3 has 15 residues. The V and J ends lost 0 bases and 4 bases, in that order; junction bases with no gene match: 2. Germline-derived CDR1 and CDR2 are KGHSH and LQKENI.

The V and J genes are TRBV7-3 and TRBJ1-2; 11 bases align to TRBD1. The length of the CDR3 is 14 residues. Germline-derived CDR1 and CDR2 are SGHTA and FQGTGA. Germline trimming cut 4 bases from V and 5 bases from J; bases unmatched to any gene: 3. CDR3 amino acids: CASSSGQGGYGYTF. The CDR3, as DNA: TGTGCCAGCAGCTCGGGACAGGGGGGTTATGGCTACACCTTC. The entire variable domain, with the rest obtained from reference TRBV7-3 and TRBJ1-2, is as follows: GAGVSQTPSNKVTEKGKYVELRCDPISGHTALYWYRQSLGQGPEFLIYFQGTGAADDSGLPNDRFFAVRPEGSVSTLKIQRTERGDSAVYLCASSSGQGGYGYTFGSGTRLTVV.

The CDR3 here is CASEGGLGAGELFF. As DNA, the CDR3 is TGTGCCTCCGAGGGAGGTCTCGGGGCCGGGGAGCTGTTTTTT. This chain links TRBV19 with TRBJ2-2, with D possibly being TRBD2 (6 bases). The CDR3 covers 14 residues. Per the germline V gene, CDR1 is LNHDA and CDR2 is SQIVND (reference sequence). Between the trimmed V and J ends, which lost 11 bases and 6 bases, there was a span of 19 bases.

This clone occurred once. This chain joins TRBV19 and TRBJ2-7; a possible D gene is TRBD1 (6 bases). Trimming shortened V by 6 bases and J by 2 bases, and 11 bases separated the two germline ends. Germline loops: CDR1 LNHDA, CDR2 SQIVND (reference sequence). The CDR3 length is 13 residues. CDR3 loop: CASSPGQPYEQYF. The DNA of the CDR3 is TGTGCCAGTAGCCCGGGACAACCCTACGAGCAGTACTTC.

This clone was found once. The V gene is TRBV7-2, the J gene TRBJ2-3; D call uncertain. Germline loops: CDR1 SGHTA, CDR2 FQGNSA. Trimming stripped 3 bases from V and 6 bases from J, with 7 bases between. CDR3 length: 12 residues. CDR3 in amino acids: CASSFRSDTQYF. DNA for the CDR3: TGTGCCAGCAGCTTTAGATCGGATACGCAGTATTTT.

The CDR3 nucleotides are TGTGCCAGCAGACTGGGACAGGGGGGGGAGACCCAGTACTTC. It translates to CASRLGQGGETQYF. The chain employs TRBV27 and TRBJ2-5; 11 nucleotides line up with TRBD1. Per germline, CDR1 MNHEY and CDR2 SMNVEV (reference sequence). With 6 bases clipped from V and 5 bases from J, the junction kept 5 bases outside the gene matches. The CDR3 is 14 amino acids.

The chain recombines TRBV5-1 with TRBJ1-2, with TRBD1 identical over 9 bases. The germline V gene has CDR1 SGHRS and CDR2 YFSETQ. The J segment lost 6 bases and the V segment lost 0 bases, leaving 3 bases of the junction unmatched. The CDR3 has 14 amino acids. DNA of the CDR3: TGCGCCAGCAGCTTGGGACAGGGGGTTGATGGCTACACCTTC. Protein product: CASSLGQGVDGYTF.

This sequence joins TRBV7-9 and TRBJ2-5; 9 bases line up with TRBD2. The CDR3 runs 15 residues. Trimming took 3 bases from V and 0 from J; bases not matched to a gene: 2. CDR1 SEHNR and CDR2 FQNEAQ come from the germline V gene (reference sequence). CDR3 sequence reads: CASSFGTSHQETQYF. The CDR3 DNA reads TGTGCCAGCAGCTTTGGGACTAGCCACCAAGAGACCCAGTACTTC. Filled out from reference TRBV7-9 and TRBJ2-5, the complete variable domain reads DTGVSQNPRHKITKRGQNVTFRCDPISEHNRLYWYRQTLGQGPEFLTYFQNEAQLEKSRLLSDRFSAERPKGSFSTLEIQRTEQGDSAMYLCASSFGTSHQETQYFGPGTRLLVL.

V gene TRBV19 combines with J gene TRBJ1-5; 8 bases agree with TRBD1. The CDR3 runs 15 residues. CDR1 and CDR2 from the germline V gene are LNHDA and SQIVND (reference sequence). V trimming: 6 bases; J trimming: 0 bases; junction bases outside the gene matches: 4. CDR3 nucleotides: TGTGCCAGTAGGAAGGACAGGGCTAGCAATCAGCCCCAGCATTTT. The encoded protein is CASRKDRASNQPQHF.

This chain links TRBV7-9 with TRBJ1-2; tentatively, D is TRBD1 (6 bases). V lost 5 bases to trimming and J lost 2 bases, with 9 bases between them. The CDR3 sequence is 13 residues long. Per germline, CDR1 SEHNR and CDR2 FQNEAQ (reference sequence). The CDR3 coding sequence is TGTGCCAGCAGCCTGGGACAAAACTATGGCTACACCTTC. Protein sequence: CASSLGQNYGYTF.

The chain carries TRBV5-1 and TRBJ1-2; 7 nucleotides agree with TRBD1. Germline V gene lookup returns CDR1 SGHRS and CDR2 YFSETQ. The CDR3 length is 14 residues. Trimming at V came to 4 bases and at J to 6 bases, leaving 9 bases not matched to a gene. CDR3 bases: TGCGCCAGCAGCGTTGACAGGGTCGGACATGGCTACACCTTC. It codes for CASSVDRVGHGYTF.

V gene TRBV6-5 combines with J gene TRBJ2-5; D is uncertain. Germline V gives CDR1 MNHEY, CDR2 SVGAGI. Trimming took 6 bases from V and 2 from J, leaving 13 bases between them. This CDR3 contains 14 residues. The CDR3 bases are TGTGCCAGCAGCCAACAATCCTTACAAGAGACCCAGTACTTC. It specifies CASSQQSLQETQYF.

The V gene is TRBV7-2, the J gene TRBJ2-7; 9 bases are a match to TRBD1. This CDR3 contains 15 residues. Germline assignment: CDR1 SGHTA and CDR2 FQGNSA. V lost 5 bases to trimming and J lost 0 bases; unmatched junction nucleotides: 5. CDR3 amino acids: CASSPQGAFSYEQYF. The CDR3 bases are TGTGCCAGCAGCCCACAGGGGGCTTTCTCCTACGAGCAGTACTTC.

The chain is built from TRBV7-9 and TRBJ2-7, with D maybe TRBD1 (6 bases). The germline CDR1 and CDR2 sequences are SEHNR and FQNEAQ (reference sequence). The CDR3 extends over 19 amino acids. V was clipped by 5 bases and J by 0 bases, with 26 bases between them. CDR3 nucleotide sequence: TGTGCCAGCAGCGCCTTCGGCGCAGGGGTGCGGTCTAGCTCCTACGAGCAGTACTTC. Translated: CASSAFGAGVRSSSYEQYF.

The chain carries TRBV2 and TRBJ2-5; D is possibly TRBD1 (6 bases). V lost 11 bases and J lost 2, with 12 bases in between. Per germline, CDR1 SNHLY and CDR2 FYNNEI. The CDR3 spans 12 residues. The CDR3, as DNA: TGTGCCGGTCGACAGGTGCAAGAGACCCAGTACTTC. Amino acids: CAGRQVQETQYF. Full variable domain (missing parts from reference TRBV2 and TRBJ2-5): EPEVTQTPSHQVTQMGQEVILRCVPISNHLYFYWYRQILGQKVEFLVSFYNNEISEKSEIFDDQFSVERPDGSNFTLKIRSTKLEDSAMYFCAGRQVQETQYFGPGTRLLVL.

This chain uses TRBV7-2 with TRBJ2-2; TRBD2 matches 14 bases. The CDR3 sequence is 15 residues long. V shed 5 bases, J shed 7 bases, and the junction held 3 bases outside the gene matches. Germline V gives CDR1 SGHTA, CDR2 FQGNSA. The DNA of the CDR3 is TGTGCCAGCAGCCCGGGACTAGCGGGAGACGGGGAGCTGTTTTTT. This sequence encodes CASSPGLAGDGELFF. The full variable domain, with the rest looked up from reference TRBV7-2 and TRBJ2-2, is GAGVSQSPSNKVTEKGKDVELRCDPISGHTALYWYRQSLGQGLEFLIYFQGNSAPDKSGLPSDRFSAERTGGSVSTLTIQRTQQEDSAVYLCASSPGLAGDGELFFGEGSRLTVL.

The CDR3 coding sequence is TGTGCCAGCTCACCAGCGTCAGGGAACACTGAAGCTTTCTTT. This codes for CASSPASGNTEAFF. The chain employs TRBV18 and TRBJ1-1, with D unresolved. The CDR3 extends over 14 amino acids. With 2 bases removed from V and 1 base from J, the gap between germline ends came to 8 bases. Per the germline V gene, CDR1 is KGHSH and CDR2 is LQKENI.

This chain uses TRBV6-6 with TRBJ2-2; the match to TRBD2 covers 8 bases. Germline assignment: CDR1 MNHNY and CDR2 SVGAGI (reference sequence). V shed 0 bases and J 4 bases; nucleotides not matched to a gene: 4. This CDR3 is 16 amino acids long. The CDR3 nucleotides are TGTGCCAGCAGTTACTCGACGGGAGGGGCCACCGGGGAGCTGTTTTTT. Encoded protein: CASSYSTGGATGELFF.